Listed here are 25 T cell receptor beta chains from one sample, sequenced in a study of T cell repertoires in cytomegalovirus infection (dated by TCRdb to about 2019). Sequenced on an Illumina HiSeq 1500. The raw public reads went through TCRdb reprocessing: fastp at Q25, MiXCR clone calling, in-frame beta chains kept. Rows matching on CDR3 protein sequence are summarized as one entry with the most common DNA and genes. The sample contains about 400,000 distinct CDR3 sequences, over 15% of them found a single time. The leading ten clones occupy 8.7% of the sample. The sample comprised PBMCs. The receptors were gathered from a human donor in good health (CMV status not recorded). Some clones in this sample may be carry-over from other donors' samples.

To note about this clonotype: The junction and the germline gene differ at one end; a read error may be behind it. V is TRBV6-2 or TRBV6-3 and J is TRBJ2-7; D gene uncertain. The CDR3 totals 11 residues. Germline CDR1 MNHEY, CDR2 SVGEGT. CDR3 in DNA: TGTGCCAGCAGTCCAGACCGAATTTTAAACTTC. Residues: CASSPDRILNF.

This clonotype was recorded many times. This sequence joins TRBV6-1 and TRBJ1-6, with TRBD1 matching over 8 bases. The CDR3 runs to 14 residues. V shed 9 bases, J shed 11 bases, and the junction held 12 bases outside the gene matches. Looked up from germline, CDR1 is MNHNS and CDR2 is SASEGT. Here the CDR3 DNA reads TGTGCCAGTGAGGGGCCAGGGGGCAGGACACCCCTCCACTTT. This sequence encodes CASEGPGGRTPLHF.

This clonotype has a handful of counts. The rearrangement links TRBV7-9 to TRBJ2-5; D is undetermined. The V gene's germline CDR1 is SEHNR and CDR2 FQNEAQ (reference sequence). The CDR3 has 14 residues. V lost 3 bases to trimming and J lost 1 base, with 9 bases between them. The CDR3: CASSLWQVQETQYF. The CDR3 nucleotides are TGTGCCAGCAGCTTGTGGCAGGTCCAAGAGACCCAGTACTTC.

This clonotype has only a few counts. The rearrangement uses TRBV7-8 and TRBJ1-1; D might be TRBD1 (5 bases). There are 15 residues in the CDR3. Germline V gives CDR1 SGHVS, CDR2 FQNEAQ. V lost 1 base and J lost 0, with 9 bases in between. CDR3: CASSLETVLNTEAFF. As DNA, the CDR3 is TGTGCCAGCAGCTTAGAGACAGTTTTGAACACTGAAGCTTTCTTT. The variable domain in full, with the rest retrieved from reference TRBV7-8 and TRBJ1-1, is GAGVSQSPRYKVAKRGQDVALRCDPISGHVSLFWYQQALGQGPEFLTYFQNEAQLDKSGLPSDRFFAERPEGSVSTLKIQRTQQEDSAVYLCASSLETVLNTEAFFGQGTRLTVV.

The genes are TRBV20-1 and TRBJ1-4, with D unresolved. The germline V and J ends were trimmed by 4 bases and 3 bases, with 15 bases remaining between them. Germline V gives CDR1 DFQATT, CDR2 SNEGSKA (reference sequence). The CDR3 runs to 15 residues. The CDR3 is CSATPNSESNEKLFF. The CDR3 nucleotides read TGCAGTGCTACGCCAAACAGCGAATCTAATGAAAAACTGTTTTTT.

This clonotype was counted a single time. The V gene is TRBV12-3 or TRBV12-4, the J gene TRBJ1-1; 7 bases map to TRBD1. The CDR3 length is 13 residues. V shed 8 bases and J 1 base; nucleotides not matched to a gene: 4. CDR3 DNA sequence: TGTGCCAGCTTGGACAGGCGGAACACTGAAGCTTTCTTT. Its protein product is CASLDRRNTEAFF.

The table lists this clonotype with many counts. The rearrangement uses TRBV7-2 and TRBJ2-3, with TRBD2 identical over 7 bases. Germline-derived CDR1 and CDR2 are SGHTA and FQGNSA. The CDR3 consists of 15 residues. V shed 1 base, J shed 6 bases, and the junction held 7 bases outside the gene matches. CDR3 residues: CASSLGGTTSDTQYF. The CDR3 nucleotides read TGTGCCAGCAGCTTAGGTGGGACTACCTCCGATACGCAGTATTTT. Using reference TRBV7-2 and TRBJ2-3 for the parts outside the CDR3, the full variable domain is GAGVSQSPSNKVTEKGKDVELRCDPISGHTALYWYRQSLGQGLEFLIYFQGNSAPDKSGLPSDRFSAERTGGSVSTLTIQRTQQEDSAVYLCASSLGGTTSDTQYFGPGTRLTVL.

The rearrangement uses TRBV5-4 and TRBJ2-7, with 12 positions matching TRBD2. J gave up 5 bases and V 0 bases, and 6 bases lay outside the gene matches. Germline loops: CDR1 SGHNT, CDR2 YYREEE (reference sequence). The CDR3 is 16 residues long. Here the CDR3 reads CASSLGLAGVSNEQYF. The CDR3 bases are TGTGCCAGCAGCTTGGGACTAGCGGGGGTTAGCAACGAGCAGTACTTC.

The chain carries TRBV19 and TRBJ2-1, with 15 bases fitting TRBD2. The CDR3 covers 17 residues. CDR1 LNHDA and CDR2 SQIVND come from the germline V gene (reference sequence). J lost 5 bases, V lost 5 bases, and 7 bases had no gene match. In DNA form, the CDR3 reads TGTGCCAGTAGTTCGCGGACTAGCGGGAGGGCAAACAATGAGCAGTTCTTC. Its translation: CASSSRTSGRANNEQFF.

This clonotype was counted only a few times. The V call is TRBV7-2, the J call TRBJ2-5, with 8 bases fitting TRBD2. CDR3 length equals 17 residues. V shed 1 base and J 3 bases; nucleotides not matched to a gene: 10. Germline CDR1 and CDR2: SGHTA and FQGNSA. This chain's CDR3 is CASSLGPRGGTKETQYF. The CDR3 DNA is TGTGCCAGCAGCTTAGGCCCCCGGGGGGGGACGAAAGAGACCCAGTACTTC. Full variable domain (missing parts from reference TRBV7-2 and TRBJ2-5): GAGVSQSPSNKVTEKGKDVELRCDPISGHTALYWYRQSLGQGLEFLIYFQGNSAPDKSGLPSDRFSAERTGGSVSTLTIQRTQQEDSAVYLCASSLGPRGGTKETQYFGPGTRLLVL.

The V gene is TRBV7-2, the J gene TRBJ2-1; 8 nucleotides line up with TRBD2. Looked up from germline, CDR1 is SGHTA and CDR2 is FQGNSA. The CDR3 contains 15 residues. Unmatched junction bases numbered 8, after V lost 8 bases and J lost 2 bases. CDR3 region: CASGLLAVPYNEQFF. The CDR3 region has the DNA TGTGCCAGCGGGCTACTAGCGGTACCCTACAATGAGCAGTTCTTC. Together with reference TRBV7-2 and TRBJ2-1, the CDR3 gives the full variable domain: GAGVSQSPSNKVTEKGKDVELRCDPISGHTALYWYRQSLGQGLEFLIYFQGNSAPDKSGLPSDRFSAERTGGSVSTLTIQRTQQEDSAVYLCASGLLAVPYNEQFFGPGTRLTVL.

This clonotype was seen ten or more times. The V call is TRBV7-2, the J call TRBJ2-5; 11 nucleotides agree with TRBD2. This CDR3 is 16 amino acids long. Germline V CDR1 and CDR2: SGHTA, FQGNSA. Losses at the gene ends were 0 bases for V and 5 bases for J; bases not matched to a gene: 5. DNA for the CDR3: TGTGCCAGCAGCTTAGCGGTTAGCGGGGGGGGTGAGACCCAGTACTTC. Encoded protein: CASSLAVSGGGETQYF.

This clonotype was seen at least ten times. The rearrangement uses TRBV7-2 and TRBJ1-2; D might be TRBD1 (5 bases). Germline V gene sequence: CDR1 SGHTA, CDR2 FQGNSA. The CDR3 spans 13 residues. V dropped 5 bases and J dropped 4 bases, with 11 bases sitting between them. In DNA form, the CDR3 reads TGTGCCAGCAGCCTATCAGGGAGCTATGGCTACACCTTC. As protein: CASSLSGSYGYTF.

This clonotype was picked up a small number of times. The chain has TRBV7-2 and TRBJ2-5, with D possibly being TRBD2 (6 bases). V lost 1 base and J lost 4, with 16 bases in between. CDR1 is SGHTA and CDR2 is FQGNSA in the germline V gene. CDR3 length: 16 residues. Written as DNA, the CDR3 is TGTGCCAGCAGCTTAGACCGTCGGGGAGCGGGAGAGACCCAGTACTTC. Its translation is CASSLDRRGAGETQYF.

This clonotype came up a few times. This chain links TRBV19 with TRBJ2-1; 12 bases line up with TRBD2. This CDR3 comprises 16 residues. The V gene end was trimmed by 5 bases and the J gene end by 6 bases; junction bases not matched to a gene: 8. The germline gives CDR1 LNHDA, CDR2 SQIVND (reference sequence). The DNA of the CDR3 is TGTGCCAGTAGTGTCCTCGGACTAGCGGGACGCAATGAGCAGTTCTTC. This encodes CASSVLGLAGRNEQFF.

V gene TRBV7-9 combines with J gene TRBJ1-1; no definite D call. Trimming removed 5 bases from V and 4 bases from J, with 11 bases in between. The germline V gene has CDR1 SEHNR and CDR2 FQNEAQ (reference sequence). This CDR3 region has 13 residues. DNA for the CDR3: TGTGCCAGCAGCGTAACTGAAGCCACTGAAGCTTTCTTT. As protein: CASSVTEATEAFF.

V usage is TRBV29-1 and J usage is TRBJ1-1; D remains unclear. Germline V gene lookup returns CDR1 SQVTM and CDR2 ANQGSEA. The length of the CDR3 is 17 residues. Trimming took off 4 bases at V and 1 base at J, with 22 bases between the two ends. For the CDR3, the DNA is TGCAGCGTTGTCCTCGTGATACCGGGGTCTGGGAACACTGAAGCTTTCTTT. It yields the protein CSVVLVIPGSGNTEAFF.

This clonotype occurred a few times. V and J are TRBV12-3 or TRBV12-4 and TRBJ2-4, with D tentatively TRBD2 (6 bases). The V end lost 8 bases, the J end lost 1 base, and 15 bases lay between the germline ends. The CDR3 is 15 residues long. CDR3 region: CASSWGVRAKNIQYF. CDR3 nucleotides: TGTGCCAGCTCGTGGGGGGTCCGGGCCAAAAACATTCAGTACTTC.

V is TRBV20-1 and J is TRBJ1-4, with unresolved D. Trimming shortened V by 1 base and J by 2 bases, and 14 bases separated the two germline ends. The CDR3 sequence is 16 residues long. Germline CDR1 DFQATT, CDR2 SNEGSKA (reference sequence). The CDR3 DNA is TGCAGTGCTAGAGCTGCATTCGGCGTGACTAATGAAAAACTGTTTTTT. Its protein is CSARAAFGVTNEKLFF.

The rearrangement links TRBV4-1 to TRBJ1-2; TRBD1 matches 10 bases. V shed 4 bases and J 8 bases; nucleotides not matched to a gene: 7. Germline values: CDR1 MGHRA, CDR2 YSYEKL. This CDR3 has 14 amino acids. The CDR3, as DNA: TGCGCCAGCAGCCGCCCGGGACAGGGGAAAGGCTACACCTTC. This sequence encodes CASSRPGQGKGYTF.

The chain carries TRBV6-6 and TRBJ2-1, with D possibly TRBD1 on 7 matching bases. The CDR3 totals 15 residues. V lost 8 bases, J lost 7 bases, and 21 bases lay in between. Germline CDR1 MNHNY, CDR2 SVGAGI (reference sequence). CDR3 region: CASRNRAGGMNEQFF. The DNA of the CDR3 is TGTGCCAGCCGGAACAGGGCAGGGGGGATGAATGAGCAGTTCTTC.

In its sample, this clonotype was seen many times. The chain has TRBV7-2 and TRBJ1-3; D is unresolved. CDR3 size: 20 residues. The germline CDR1 and CDR2 sequences are SGHTA and FQGNSA. Trimming left V 2 bases short and J 0 bases short, with 23 bases between. The CDR3 region is CASSLWAGVPHAISGNTIYF. CDR3 nucleotide sequence: TGTGCCAGCAGCTTATGGGCAGGCGTTCCCCATGCCATCTCTGGAAACACCATATATTTT.

CDR3 sequence (DNA): TGTGCCAGCAGTAGGGGGACATCCCCGCTATTCTACAATGAGCAGTTCTTC. It is translated as CASSRGTSPLFYNEQFF. The chain is built from TRBV6-1 and TRBJ2-1; TRBD1 might be the D (6 bases). Trimming took off 5 bases at V and 3 bases at J, with 20 bases between the two ends. This CDR3 has 17 amino acids. Germline V gives CDR1 MNHNS, CDR2 SASEGT.

The chain combines TRBV19 with TRBJ1-3; maybe TRBD1 (6 bases). V was trimmed by 4 bases and J by 4 bases, leaving 23 bases between them. This CDR3 comprises 18 residues. The germline V gene encodes CDR1 LNHDA and CDR2 SQIVND (reference sequence). CDR3 in amino acids: CASSTTLGGIGSGNTIYF. In DNA, the CDR3 is TGTGCCAGTAGTACCACTCTGGGGGGCATCGGATCCGGAAACACCATATATTTT.

This clonotype turned up a few times. The chain has TRBV12-3 or TRBV12-4 and TRBJ1-6, with 7 bases matching TRBD1. Losses at the gene ends were 3 bases for V and 5 bases for J; bases not matched to a gene: 1. There are 14 residues in the CDR3. The CDR3 loop reads CASSFTGDNSPLHF. The CDR3 nucleotides are TGTGCCAGCAGTTTTACAGGGGATAATTCACCCCTCCACTTT.